This T cell receptor beta chain was sequenced in a study of T cells in Graves' hyperthyroidism and ophthalmopathy. Findings and caveats of the study: In simple terms, a model built on 13 V-J features told ophthalmopathy apart from stable hyperthyroidism.

RNA transcripts gave rise to amplified TCR beta CDR3 regions. The TCR CDR3 was amplified in a first-round RT-PCR using the HTBI primer set. TCRdb reprocessed the multiplex PCR reads with MiXCR, giving one entry per CDR3 protein. The sample consists of under 800,000 distinct CDR3 sequences, around 15% of them appearing once. Looked up from germline, CDR1 is KGHSH and CDR2 is LQKENI. CDR3 length equals 13 residues. This clonotype has only a few counts. The antigen remains unidentified. Being one base from a much bigger clone, this may be a read error. The chain has TRBV18 and TRBJ2-2; D gene uncertain. The sequenced sample was blood. The sequence derives from a woman between 18 and 29 years old with Graves' hyperthyroidism. The CDR3: CASSPAKTGELFF. The CDR3 DNA reads as TGTGCCAGCTCACCAGCGAAGACCGGGGAGCTGTTTTTT.